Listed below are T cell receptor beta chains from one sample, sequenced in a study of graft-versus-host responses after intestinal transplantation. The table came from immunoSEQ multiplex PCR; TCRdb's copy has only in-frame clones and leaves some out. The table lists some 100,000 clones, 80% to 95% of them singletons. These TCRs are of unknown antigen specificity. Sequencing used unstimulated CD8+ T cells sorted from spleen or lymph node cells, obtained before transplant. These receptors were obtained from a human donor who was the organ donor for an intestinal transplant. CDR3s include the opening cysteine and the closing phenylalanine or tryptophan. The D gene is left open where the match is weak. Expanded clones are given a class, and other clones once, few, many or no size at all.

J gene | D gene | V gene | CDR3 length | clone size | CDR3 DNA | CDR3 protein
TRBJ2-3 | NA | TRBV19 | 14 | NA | TGTGCCAGTAGTATGAGGCGGGGCACAGATACGCAGTATTTT | CASSMRRGTDTQYF
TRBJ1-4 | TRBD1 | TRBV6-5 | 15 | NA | TGTGCCAGCGTCTTTTTACAGGGGGTGGCGGAAAAACTGTTTTTT | CASVFLQGVAEKLFF
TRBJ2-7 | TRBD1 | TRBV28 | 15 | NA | TGTGCCAGCAGAGCGCCGGGACAGGGTATCTACGAGCAGTACTTC | CASRAPGQGIYEQYF
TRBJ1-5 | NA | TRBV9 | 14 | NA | TGTGCCAGCAGCGGCGGGGGTAACAATCAGCCCCAGCATTTT | CASSGGGNNQPQHF
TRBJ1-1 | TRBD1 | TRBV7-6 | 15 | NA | TGTGCCAGCAGCTCAGCCGGGACAGCGAACACTGAAGCTTTCTTT | CASSSAGTANTEAFF
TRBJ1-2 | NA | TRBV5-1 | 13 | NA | TGCGCCAGCAGCTTCCAATCCGGGTATGGCTACACCTTC | CASSFQSGYGYTF
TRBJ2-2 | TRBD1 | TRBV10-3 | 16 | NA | TGTGCCATCAGTGACGGACAGGGGATCCTAACCGGGGAGCTGTTTTTT | CAISDGQGILTGELFF
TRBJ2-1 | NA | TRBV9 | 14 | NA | TGTGCCAGCAGCCCTCTCGAGGATAACAATGAGCAGTTCTTC | CASSPLEDNNEQFF
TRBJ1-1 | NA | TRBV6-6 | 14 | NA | TGTGCCAGCAGTTACGGCCTAGAGAACACTGAAGCTTTCTTT | CASSYGLENTEAFF
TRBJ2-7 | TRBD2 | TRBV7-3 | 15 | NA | TGTGCCAGCAGCCAAGGACCGGGACTAGCCTACGAGCAGTACTTC | CASSQGPGLAYEQYF
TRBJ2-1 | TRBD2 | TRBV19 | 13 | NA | TGTGCCAGTAGCATAGCGGGAGATAATGAGCAGTTCTTC | CASSIAGDNEQFF
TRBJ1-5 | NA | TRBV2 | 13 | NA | TGTGCCAGTAGACCCTGGCCGGGACAGCCCCAGCATTTT | CASRPWPGQPQHF
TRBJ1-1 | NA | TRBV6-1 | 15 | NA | TGTGCCAGCAGTGATATCGGAGGGATGAACACTGAAGCTTTCTTT | CASSDIGGMNTEAFF
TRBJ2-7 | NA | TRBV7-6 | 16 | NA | TGTGCCAGCAGCTTTGTCGAGAAGGCTAGTGCCTACGAGCAGTACTTC | CASSFVEKASAYEQYF
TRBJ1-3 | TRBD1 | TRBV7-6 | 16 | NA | TGTGCCAGCAGCTTAGACAGTGGACAGGGCCGAAACACCATATATTTT | CASSLDSGQGRNTIYF
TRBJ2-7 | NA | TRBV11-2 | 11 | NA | TGTGCCAGCAGCACAGGGACCGAGCAGTACTTC | CASSTGTEQYF
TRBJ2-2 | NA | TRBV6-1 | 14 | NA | TGTGCCAGCAGTGAAAATCTGTTCACCGGGGAGCTGTTTTTT | CASSENLFTGELFF
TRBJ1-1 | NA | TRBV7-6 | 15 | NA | TGTGCCAGCAGCTTAGGTGGAGGGGGGGGCACTGAAGCTTTCTTT | CASSLGGGGGTEAFF
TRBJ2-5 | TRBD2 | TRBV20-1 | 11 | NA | TGCAGTGCCCAGGGAGGGGAGACCCAGTACTTC | CSAQGGETQYF
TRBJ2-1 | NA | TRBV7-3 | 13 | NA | TGTGCCAGCAGCCACCTAGTAGGGGAAAAGCAGTTCTTC | CASSHLVGEKQFF
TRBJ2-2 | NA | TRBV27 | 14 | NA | TGTGCCAGCAGTCCCTCCGCGAACACCGGGGAGCTGTTTTTT | CASSPSANTGELFF
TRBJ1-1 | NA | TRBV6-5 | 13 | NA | TGTGCCAGCAGTCCAGGGTATTACGGTGAAGCTTTCTTT | CASSPGYYGEAFF
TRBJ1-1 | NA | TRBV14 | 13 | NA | TGTGCCAGCAGCCCCACTAATGCAGGGAAAGCTTTCTTT | CASSPTNAGKAFF
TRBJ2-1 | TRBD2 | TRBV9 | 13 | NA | TGTGCCAGCAGCGTAGGACTAGCGCTTGAGCAGTTCTTC | CASSVGLALEQFF
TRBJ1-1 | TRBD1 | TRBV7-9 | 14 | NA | TGTGCCAGCAGCCAAAACAGGGGTCACACTGAAGCTTTCTTT | CASSQNRGHTEAFF
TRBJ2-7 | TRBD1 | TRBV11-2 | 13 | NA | TGTGCCAGCAGCCATAGACAGGGCTACGAGCAGTACTTC | CASSHRQGYEQYF
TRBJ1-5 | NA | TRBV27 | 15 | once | TGTGCCAGCAGGGAGTTGGGTAATGGCAATCAGCCCCAGCATTTT | CASRELGNGNQPQHF
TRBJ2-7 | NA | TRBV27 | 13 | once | TGTGCCAGCAGTTCCCCTCCAGTATACGAGCAGTACTTC | CASSSPPVYEQYF
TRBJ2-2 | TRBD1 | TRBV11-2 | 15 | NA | TGTGCCAGCAGCTCAGGGGGCATTAACACCGGGGAGCTGTTTTTT | CASSSGGINTGELFF
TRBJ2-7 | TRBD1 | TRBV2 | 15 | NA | TGTGCCAGCAGTGAGCCGACAGGGTTGGGTGGCGAGCAGTACTTC | CASSEPTGLGGEQYF
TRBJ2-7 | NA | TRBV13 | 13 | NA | TGTGCCAGCAGCTTAAATCTGCTACGCGAGCAGTACTTC | CASSLNLLREQYF
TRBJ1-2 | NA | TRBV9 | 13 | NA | TGTGCCAGCAGCGTTTCAGAATTCTATGGCTACACCTTC | CASSVSEFYGYTF
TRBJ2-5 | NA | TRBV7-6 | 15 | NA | TGTGCCAGCAGCCAGGGGGCTAGCGGCTTAGAGACCCAGTACTTC | CASSQGASGLETQYF
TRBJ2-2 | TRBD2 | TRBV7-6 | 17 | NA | TGTGCCAGCAGCTTAGAAGTTACCGGGGGGGTCACCGGGGAGCTGTTTTTT | CASSLEVTGGVTGELFF
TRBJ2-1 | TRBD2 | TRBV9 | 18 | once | TGTGCCAGCAGCCCCGGACTAGCGGGAGAGGACAGGGACAATGAGCAGTTCTTC | CASSPGLAGEDRDNEQFF
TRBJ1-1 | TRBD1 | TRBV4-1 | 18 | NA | TGCGCCAGCAGCCCGTGGAGAAAAACGGGACAGGCGAGAACTGAAGCTTTCTTT | CASSPWRKTGQARTEAFF
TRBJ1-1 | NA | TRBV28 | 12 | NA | TGTGCCAGCAGTTTACAGGGAACTGAAGCTTTCTTT | CASSLQGTEAFF
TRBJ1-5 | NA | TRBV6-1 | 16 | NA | TGTGCCAGCAGTGAAGTTGGAGACCATAGCAATCAGCCCCAGCATTTT | CASSEVGDHSNQPQHF
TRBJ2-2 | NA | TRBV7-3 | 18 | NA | TGTGCCAGCAGCTTAACTGGGGCCCGGACTACGAACACCGGGGAGCTGTTTTTT | CASSLTGARTTNTGELFF
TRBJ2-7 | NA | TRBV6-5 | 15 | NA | TGTGCCAGCTCTAGTCATACAGGGCTACTTGTCGAGCAGTACTTC | CASSSHTGLLVEQYF
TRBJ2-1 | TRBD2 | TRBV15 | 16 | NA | TGTGCCACCAGCGGCCTCGAGCTAGCGGGGGACAATGAGCAGTTCTTC | CATSGLELAGDNEQFF
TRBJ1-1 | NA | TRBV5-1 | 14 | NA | TGCGCCAGCAGCTTCCGGGGTACGAACACTGAAGCTTTCTTT | CASSFRGTNTEAFF
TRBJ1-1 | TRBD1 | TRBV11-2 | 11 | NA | TGTGCCAGTTCACAGGGGACTGAAGCTTTCTTT | CASSQGTEAFF
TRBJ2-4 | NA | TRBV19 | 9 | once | TGTGCCAGGCAGGACATGTCGTACTTC | CARQDMSYF
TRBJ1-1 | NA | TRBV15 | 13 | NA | TGTGCCACCAGCCCCACAGGGAAGTCTGAAGCTTTCTTT | CATSPTGKSEAFF
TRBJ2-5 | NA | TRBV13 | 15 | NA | TGTGCCAGCAGCCTTTGGGGGGGGCGTCGAGAGACCCAGTACTTC | CASSLWGGRRETQYF
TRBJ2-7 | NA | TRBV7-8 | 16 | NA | TGTGCCAGCAGCGAAGGCCGCGGACAGACCCCTTTTGTTGGTCACTTC | CASSEGRGQTPFVGHF
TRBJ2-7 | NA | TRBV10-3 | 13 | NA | TGTGCCATCAGTGAGTCTTGGGCTTACGAGCAGTACTTC | CAISESWAYEQYF
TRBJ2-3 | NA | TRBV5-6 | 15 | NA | TGTGCCAGCAGCCCGACGGAGGCCTTCACAGATACGCAGTATTTT | CASSPTEAFTDTQYF
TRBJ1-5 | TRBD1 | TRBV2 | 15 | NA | TGTGCCAGAGCCCTCCGGGACAGAAACAATCAGCCCCAGCATTTT | CARALRDRNNQPQHF
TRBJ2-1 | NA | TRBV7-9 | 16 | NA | TGTGCCAGCAGCCCAAGATCCGGGACATCCAACAATGAGCAGTTCTTC | CASSPRSGTSNNEQFF
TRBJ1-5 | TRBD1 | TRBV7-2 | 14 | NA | TGTGCCAGCAGCCCCCGGACAGGACATCAGCCCCAGCATTTT | CASSPRTGHQPQHF
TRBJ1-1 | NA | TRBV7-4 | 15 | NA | TGTGCCAGCAGCGACGGTCGGGGTAAAGGGACTGAAGCTTTCTTT | CASSDGRGKGTEAFF
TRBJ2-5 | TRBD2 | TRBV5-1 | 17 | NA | TGCGCCAGCAGCGGGCCGACTAGCGGGAGGCCTCAAGAGACCCAGTACTTC | CASSGPTSGRPQETQYF